One sample yielded the 16 T cell receptor beta chains listed below, sequenced in a study of shared clonotypes between healthy human individuals. Produced via immunoSEQ multiplex PCR; TCRdb's table is partial and in-frame only. Of about 2 million clones listed, 95% are singletons. Sequenced material: naive CD4+ T cells sorted from blood. Indicated subset: CD45RA+ positively selected. The receptors were sampled from a man between 18 and 29 years old in good health.

The chain combines TRBV7-2 with TRBJ2-1; TRBD2 aligns across 12 bases. J lost 8 bases, V lost 6 bases, and 8 bases had no gene match. CDR3 length: 15 residues. In germline, CDR1 is SGHTA, CDR2 FQGNSA. The CDR3 coding sequence is TGTGCCAGCAGAACTCTAGCGGGAGGGTCCCATGAGCAGTTCTTC. Amino acids: CASRTLAGGSHEQFF.

A remark on this clone: Other DNA sequences in this sample translate to the same CDR3. The genes are TRBV5-1 and TRBJ2-1; D is uncertain. V lost 4 bases and J 6 bases, leaving 5 bases between the germline ends. Germline V CDR1 and CDR2: SGHRS, YFSETQ. There are 11 residues in the CDR3. The DNA for the CDR3 is TGCGCCAGCAGCCCCGGCAATGAGCAGTTCTTC. This gives the protein CASSPGNEQFF.

Note on this clone: The same CDR3 is also encoded by other DNA sequences in this sample. The chain carries TRBV28 and TRBJ1-5; D remains ambiguous. Trimming left V 7 bases short and J 0 bases short, with 4 bases between. Germline CDR1 and CDR2: MDHEN and SYDVKM. This CDR3 is 12 amino acids long. The CDR3 nucleotides are TGTGCCAGCATCAGTAGCAATCAGCCCCAGCATTTT. Translating gives CASISSNQPQHF.

The V call is TRBV2, the J call TRBJ1-2; D is unresolved. The CDR3 is 12 amino acids. V lost 7 bases and J 0 bases, leaving 6 bases between the germline ends. In germline, CDR1 is SNHLY, CDR2 FYNNEI. This chain's CDR3 is CASMGSNYGYTF. CDR3 DNA: TGTGCCAGCATGGGATCTAACTATGGCTACACCTTC.

On this clone: Possible read error: a much larger clone is one base away. The sample holds other DNA sequences that translate to the same CDR3. The V gene is TRBV7-9, the J gene TRBJ2-2; 7 nucleotides match TRBD1. The CDR3 covers 14 residues. Germline CDR1 is SEHNR and CDR2 is FQNEAQ (reference sequence). The chain's CDR3 is CASSLGQDTGELFF. For the CDR3, the DNA is TGTGCCAGTAGCTTAGGACAGGATACCGGGGAGCTGTTTTTT. Complete variable domain (other parts from reference TRBV7-9 and TRBJ2-2): DTGVSQNPRHKITKRGQNVTFRCDPISEHNRLYWYRQTLGQGPEFLTYFQNEAQLEKSRLLSDRFSAERPKGSFSTLEIQRTEQGDSAMYLCASSLGQDTGELFFGEGSRLTVL.

This chain uses TRBV9 with TRBJ2-5; 14 bases match TRBD2. Germline CDR1 SGDLS, CDR2 YYNGEE. Trimming at V came to 1 base and at J to 7 bases, leaving 3 bases not matched to a gene. The CDR3 has 15 residues. The CDR3 nucleotides read TGTGCCAGCAGCGTATCGACTAGCGGGGGGGCGACCCAGTACTTC. Translating it yields CASSVSTSGGATQYF.

The chain is built from TRBV10-2 and TRBJ2-1; no clear D. The CDR3 is 14 amino acids. From germline, CDR1 is WSHSY and CDR2 SAAADI. Deletions cut 2 bases from V and 3 bases from J, with 8 bases between. CDR3 residues: CASSEVVHYNEQFF. For the CDR3, the DNA is TGCGCCAGCAGTGAGGTAGTGCACTACAATGAGCAGTTCTTC.

The chain combines TRBV10-3 with TRBJ2-1; TRBD2 aligns across 9 bases. CDR3 length: 15 residues. With V trimmed by 5 bases and J by 8 bases, 10 bases remained unmatched. The germline CDR1 and CDR2 sequences are ENHRY and SYGVKD. In nucleotides, the CDR3 is TGTGCCATCAGTACAGGACTAGCGTCTCGAGATGAGCAGTTCTTC. Its translation is CAISTGLASRDEQFF.

The chain couples TRBV7-2 to TRBJ2-3; TRBD2 agrees at 9 bases. The CDR3 consists of 16 residues. Germline values: CDR1 SGHTA, CDR2 FQGNSA. V shed 6 bases and J 2 bases; nucleotides not matched to a gene: 9. The CDR3 DNA reads as TGTGCCAGCAGACGTCCGGCGGGGGGGGCCACAGATACGCAGTATTTT. Translated: CASRRPAGGATDTQYF.

The V and J genes are TRBV7-9 and TRBJ1-5; no reliable D call. CDR3 length: 13 amino acids. The V gene's germline CDR1 is SEHNR and CDR2 FQNEAQ (reference sequence). V was pared by 4 bases and J by 4 bases, with 8 bases between. The CDR3: CASSSGKNQPQHF. For the CDR3, the DNA is TGTGCCAGCAGCTCCGGGAAAAATCAGCCCCAGCATTTT. The full variable domain, with the rest looked up from reference TRBV7-9 and TRBJ1-5, is DTGVSQNPRHKITKRGQNVTFRCDPISEHNRLYWYRQTLGQGPEFLTYFQNEAQLEKSRLLSDRFSAERPKGSFSTLEIQRTEQGDSAMYLCASSSGKNQPQHFGDGTRLSIL.

This rearrangement joins TRBV6-4 to TRBJ1-3; D is unresolved. The V end lost 2 bases, the J end lost 2 bases, and 4 bases lay between the germline ends. Germline lookup yields CDR1 MRHNA and CDR2 SNTAGT. The CDR3 has 13 amino acids. The CDR3 nucleotides read TGTGCCAGCAGTGACCTCCCTGGAAACACCATATATTTT. Translated, it gives CASSDLPGNTIYF.

To note about this clone: This may be a read error: a much more frequent sequence differs by one nucleotide. Other nucleotide sequences in the sample specify the same CDR3. The gene calls are TRBV11-2 and TRBJ2-7; D ambiguous. The CDR3 covers 12 residues. The germline V gene encodes CDR1 SGHAT and CDR2 FQNNGV. Deletions cut 5 bases from V and 0 bases from J, with 5 bases between. CDR3 nucleotide sequence: TGTGCCAGCAGCCCTAGCTCCTACGAGCAGTACTTC. It yields the protein CASSPSSYEQYF.

This chain connects TRBV6-5 to TRBJ1-2, with D possibly TRBD1 on 5 matching bases. Trimming cost V 6 bases and J 8 bases, with 13 bases left between them. CDR1 is MNHEY, CDR2 SVGAGI, per germline. This CDR3 is built from 12 residues. As DNA, the CDR3 is TGTGCCAGCAGCCCGGGACCTGTGGGCTACACCTTC. It translates to CASSPGPVGYTF.

This sequence joins TRBV30 and TRBJ1-6; tentative D call: TRBD1 (5 bases). CDR3 length: 13 residues. Germline V lookup: CDR1 GTSNPN, CDR2 SVGIG (reference sequence). Trimming stripped 3 bases from V and 6 bases from J, with 9 bases between. The CDR3 reads CAWRGQSNSPLHF. CDR3 DNA: TGTGCCTGGAGGGGGCAGTCTAATTCACCCCTCCACTTT.

V is TRBV2 and J is TRBJ1-2, with D uncertain. This CDR3 is built from 12 residues. CDR1 is SNHLY and CDR2 is FYNNEI in the germline V gene. Trimming left V 3 bases short and J 4 bases short, with 6 bases between. CDR3 protein: CASSDTVYGYTF. The CDR3 DNA is TGTGCCAGCAGTGATACCGTCTATGGCTACACCTTC.

On this clone: Other DNA sequences in this sample translate to the same CDR3. The chain uses TRBV5-6 and TRBJ1-6; no firm D call. The CDR3 covers 14 residues. V was shortened by 0 bases and J by 6 bases, with 7 bases between the two germline ends. Germline CDR1 is SGHDT and CDR2 is YYEEEE. This chain's CDR3 is CASSLDRGNSPLHF. The CDR3 bases are TGTGCCAGCAGCTTGGACCGGGGTAATTCACCCCTCCACTTT.